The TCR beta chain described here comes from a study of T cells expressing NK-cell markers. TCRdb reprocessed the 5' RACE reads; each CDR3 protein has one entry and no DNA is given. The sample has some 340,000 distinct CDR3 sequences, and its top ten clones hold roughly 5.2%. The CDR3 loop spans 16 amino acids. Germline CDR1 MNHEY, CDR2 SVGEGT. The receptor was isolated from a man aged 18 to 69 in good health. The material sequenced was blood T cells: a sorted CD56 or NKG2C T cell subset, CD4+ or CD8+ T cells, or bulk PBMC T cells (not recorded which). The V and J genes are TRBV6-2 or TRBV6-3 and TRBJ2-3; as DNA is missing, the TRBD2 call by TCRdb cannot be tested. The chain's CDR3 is CASSYERGGRKDTQYF.